The 7 T cell receptor beta chains below come from one sample, sequenced in a study of control samples from healthy donors and cancer patients. Assay: immunoSEQ multiplex PCR; the TCRdb copy retains only in-frame clones and omits some. The repertoire has about 92,000 clones, 82% of them found once; the top ten carry around a tenth. Sequenced: blood. The receptors originated from a woman in her fifties or sixties in good health.

The CDR3 coding sequence is TGCGCCAGCAGCTTGACAGGAACGAATGGAAACACCATATATTTT. Its protein product is CASSLTGTNGNTIYF. The rearrangement joins TRBV5-1 to TRBJ1-3, with D possibly being TRBD1 (5 bases). This CDR3 spans 15 amino acids. The germline V gene encodes CDR1 SGHRS and CDR2 YFSETQ. V was clipped by 1 base and J by 3 bases, with 11 bases between them.

This clone was found a few times. The chain uses TRBV25-1 and TRBJ2-1; 11 nucleotides match TRBD2. CDR3 length: 15 residues. The V gene's germline CDR1 is MGHDK and CDR2 SYGVNS. V was pared by 5 bases and J by 2 bases, with 2 bases of the junction left unmatched. CDR3 sequence (DNA): TGTGCCAGCAGTTCGACTAGCGGGACCTACAATGAGCAGTTCTTC. This codes for CASSSTSGTYNEQFF.

The chain has TRBV6-2 or TRBV6-3 and TRBJ1-1; D unclear. The CDR3 totals 14 residues. Trimming took 6 bases from V and 3 from J, leaving 14 bases between them. Germline V CDR1 and CDR2: MNHEY, SVGEGT. DNA for the CDR3: TGTGCCAGCAGCCCCTATCCCGGCGACACTGAAGCTTTCTTT. Translation gives CASSPYPGDTEAFF.

The V and J genes are TRBV5-6 and TRBJ1-6; 9 positions match TRBD1. The CDR3 loop spans 13 amino acids. The V segment lost 8 bases and the J segment 10 bases; nucleotides outside the gene matches: 7. From germline, CDR1 is SGHDT and CDR2 YYEEEE. CDR3 sequence reads: CASKDRGKSPLHF. CDR3 DNA sequence: TGTGCCAGTAAGGACAGGGGAAAGTCACCCCTCCACTTT.

V is TRBV5-8 and J is TRBJ1-2; D is uncertain. CDR1 and CDR2 from the germline V gene are SGHTS and YDEGEE. There are 11 residues in the CDR3. V was trimmed by 4 bases and J by 2 bases, leaving 3 bases between them. The CDR3 region has the DNA TGTGCCAGCAGCCGCAACTATGGCTACACCTTC. Encoded protein: CASSRNYGYTF.

In this sample, this clone turned up once. The chain is built from TRBV2 and TRBJ2-2; 9 bases match TRBD2. J lost 0 bases, V lost 8 bases, and 7 bases had no gene match. This CDR3 contains 16 residues. From germline, CDR1 is SNHLY and CDR2 FYNNEI. DNA for the CDR3: TGTGCCAGCGACCGTCTAGCGGGGTCGAACACCGGGGAGCTGTTTTTT. It translates to CASDRLAGSNTGELFF. The complete variable domain, with remaining parts taken from reference TRBV2 and TRBJ2-2, reads EPEVTQTPSHQVTQMGQEVILRCVPISNHLYFYWYRQILGQKVEFLVSFYNNEISEKSEIFDDQFSVERPDGSNFTLKIRSTKLEDSAMYFCASDRLAGSNTGELFFGEGSRLTVL.

The chain uses TRBV2 and TRBJ2-1; 11 nucleotides agree with TRBD2. CDR1 and CDR2 from the germline V gene are SNHLY and FYNNEI. V trimming: 2 bases; J trimming: 9 bases; junction bases outside the gene matches: 9. This CDR3 has 16 amino acids. The CDR3 region is CASSENSLAGGSEQFF. CDR3 bases: TGTGCCAGCAGTGAAAACTCTCTAGCGGGGGGCAGTGAGCAGTTCTTC.